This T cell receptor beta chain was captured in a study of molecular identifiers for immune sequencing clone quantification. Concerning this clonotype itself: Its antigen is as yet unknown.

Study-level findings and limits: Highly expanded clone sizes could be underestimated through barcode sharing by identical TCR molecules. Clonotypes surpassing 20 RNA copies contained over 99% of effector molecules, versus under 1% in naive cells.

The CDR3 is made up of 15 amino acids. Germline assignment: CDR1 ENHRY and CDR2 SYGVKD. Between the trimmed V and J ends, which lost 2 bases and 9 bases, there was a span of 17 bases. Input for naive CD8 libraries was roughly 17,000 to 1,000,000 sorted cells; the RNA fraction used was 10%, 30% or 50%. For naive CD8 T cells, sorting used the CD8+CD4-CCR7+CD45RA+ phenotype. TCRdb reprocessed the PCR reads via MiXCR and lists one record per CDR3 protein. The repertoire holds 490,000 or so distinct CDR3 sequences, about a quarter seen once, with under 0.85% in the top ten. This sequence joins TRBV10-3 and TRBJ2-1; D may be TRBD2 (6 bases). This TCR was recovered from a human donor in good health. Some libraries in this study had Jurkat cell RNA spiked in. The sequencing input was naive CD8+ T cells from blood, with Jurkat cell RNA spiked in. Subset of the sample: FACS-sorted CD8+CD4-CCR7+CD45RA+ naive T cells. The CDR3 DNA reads TGTGCCATCAGTGAGATGGGACTGGGGGTCAGTGAGCAGTTCTTC. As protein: CAISEMGLGVSEQFF.